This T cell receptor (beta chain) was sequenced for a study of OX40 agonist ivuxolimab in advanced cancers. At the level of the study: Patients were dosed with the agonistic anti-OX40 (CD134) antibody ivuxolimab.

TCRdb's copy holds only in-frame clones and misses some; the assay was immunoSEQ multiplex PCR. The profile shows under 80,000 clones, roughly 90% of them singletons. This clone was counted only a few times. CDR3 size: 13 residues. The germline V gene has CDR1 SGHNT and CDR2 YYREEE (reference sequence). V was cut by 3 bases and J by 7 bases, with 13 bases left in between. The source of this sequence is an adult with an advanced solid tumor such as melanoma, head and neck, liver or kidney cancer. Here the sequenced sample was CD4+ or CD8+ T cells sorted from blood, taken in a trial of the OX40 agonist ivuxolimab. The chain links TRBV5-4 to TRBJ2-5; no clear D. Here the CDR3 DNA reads TGTGCCAGCAGCTCGACCAGCCTCGGGACCCAGTACTTC. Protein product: CASSSTSLGTQYF.